Shown below are 28 T cell receptor beta chains from a single sample sequenced in a study of shared clonotypes between healthy human individuals. Here immunoSEQ multiplex PCR was the method, and the copy in TCRdb shows in-frame clones only, minus some. The sample shows roughly 1 million clones, under 80% of them seen only once. Sequencing was done on a sample of memory CD4+ T cells sorted from blood. As to subset: CD45RA-negative fraction. These receptors were collected from a man younger than 35 in good health.

The table lists this clone with a few counts. This CDR3 is also generated by other DNA sequences in the sample. CDR3 nucleotide sequence: TGTGCCAGCAGCTTAGGGGGCTCGGGCACAGATACGCAGTATTTT. It encodes CASSLGGSGTDTQYF. The chain employs TRBV7-2 and TRBJ2-3; D possibly corresponds to TRBD1 (5 bases). The V gene lost 1 base and the J gene lost 1 base, with 9 bases spanning the gap. This CDR3 has 15 amino acids. Germline CDR1 reads SGHTA; CDR2 reads FQGNSA. Complete variable domain (other parts from reference TRBV7-2 and TRBJ2-3): GAGVSQSPSNKVTEKGKDVELRCDPISGHTALYWYRQSLGQGLEFLIYFQGNSAPDKSGLPSDRFSAERTGGSVSTLTIQRTQQEDSAVYLCASSLGGSGTDTQYFGPGTRLTVL.

The chain joins TRBV4-1 to TRBJ2-7, with D possibly matching TRBD2 (6 bases). CDR1 and CDR2 from the germline V gene are MGHRA and YSYEKL. CDR3 length: 14 amino acids. The ends were cut back, 7 bases at V and 0 bases at J, with 13 bases in the middle. CDR3 in DNA: TGCGCCAGCACCCGGGACTTGAGCTCCTACGAGCAGTACTTC. It translates to CASTRDLSSYEQYF.

The CDR3 loop reads CASSLAGGGNTGELFF. CDR3 bases: TGTGCCAGCAGCTTAGCGGGAGGCGGAAACACCGGGGAGCTGTTTTTT. The V gene is TRBV2, the J gene TRBJ2-2, with TRBD2 matching over 10 bases. Germline values: CDR1 SNHLY, CDR2 FYNNEI. The J segment lost 2 bases and the V segment lost 6 bases, leaving 6 bases of the junction unmatched. The length of the CDR3 is 16 residues.

The chain couples TRBV2 to TRBJ2-7; 9 bases map to TRBD1. Germline values: CDR1 SNHLY, CDR2 FYNNEI. The CDR3 runs 14 residues. V lost 8 bases to trimming and J lost 3 bases; unmatched junction nucleotides: 8. CDR3 bases: TGTGCCAGCCGTACTTCGGACAGGGGCTACGAGCAGTACTTC. Translating gives CASRTSDRGYEQYF.

The chain recombines TRBV5-4 with TRBJ1-2; possibly TRBD1 for D (6 bases). V was cut by 0 bases and J by 5 bases, with 14 bases left in between. Germline loops: CDR1 SGHNT, CDR2 YYREEE (reference sequence). This CDR3 contains 15 residues. The CDR3 DNA reads as TGTGCCAGCAGCTTGGAACGGGGGGCAGGGTATGGCTACACCTTC. It encodes CASSLERGAGYGYTF.

This clone was observed at least ten times. At the DNA level, this CDR3 is encoded by other sequences in the same sample as well. V is TRBV6-1 and J is TRBJ1-1, with 7 bases fitting TRBD1. J lost 1 base, V lost 6 bases, and 8 bases had no gene match. The CDR3 runs 15 residues. In germline, CDR1 is MNHNS, CDR2 SASEGT. The CDR3 loop reads CASSPRQGRNTEAFF. The CDR3 DNA reads as TGTGCCAGCAGCCCTAGACAGGGAAGGAACACTGAAGCTTTCTTT.

Concerning this clone itself: Just one base apart from a much larger clone, this may be a read error. The chain joins TRBV2 to TRBJ2-7; D is unresolved. The length of the CDR3 is 11 residues. V lost 5 bases and J lost 3, with 5 bases in between. Germline V gene data show CDR1 as SNHLY and CDR2 as FYNNEI. CDR3 DNA: TGTGCCAGCAGTCAATACTACGAGCAGTACTTC. Translating it yields CASSQYYEQYF.

Comment on this clone: The sample carries other DNA sequences with the same CDR3. This chain uses TRBV5-1 with TRBJ1-6; D gene uncertain. There are 16 residues in the CDR3. Looked up from germline, CDR1 is SGHRS and CDR2 is YFSETQ. V lost 2 bases and J lost 7, with 16 bases in between. Here the CDR3 reads CASSLDSGGSNSPLHF. The CDR3 nucleotides are TGCGCCAGCAGCTTAGATTCTGGAGGCTCAAATTCACCCCTCCACTTT.

V is TRBV30 and J is TRBJ2-2; 7 nucleotides agree with TRBD1. CDR1 is GTSNPN, CDR2 SVGIG, per germline (reference sequence). This CDR3 contains 17 residues. The junction had 13 bases not matched to a gene; V was cut back by 3 bases and J by 3 bases. The CDR3 loop is CAWRIQKGGLDTGELFF. CDR3 DNA sequence: TGTGCCTGGAGAATACAGAAAGGGGGCTTGGACACCGGGGAGCTGTTTTTT.

V is TRBV5-1 and J is TRBJ2-5; 8 bases agree with TRBD2. Per germline, CDR1 SGHRS and CDR2 YFSETQ. J was trimmed by 4 bases and V by 3 bases; bases with no gene match: 8. This CDR3 contains 15 residues. CDR3 coding DNA: TGCGCCAGCAGCTCCGGTGGGACTAGTGGAGAGACCCAGTACTTC. Amino acids: CASSSGGTSGETQYF.

This clone appeared a few times. The chain carries TRBV29-1 and TRBJ2-5; tentative D call: TRBD2 (5 bases). Germline CDR1 and CDR2: SQVTM and ANQGSEA. Trimming pared 3 bases from V and 5 bases from J, leaving 10 bases between. The CDR3 length is 12 residues. The chain's CDR3 is CSVDDPGETQYF. The CDR3 DNA reads as TGCAGCGTTGATGACCCGGGGGAGACCCAGTACTTC.

V gene TRBV2 combines with J gene TRBJ2-7; TRBD1 aligns across 10 bases. Germline V gene lookup returns CDR1 SNHLY and CDR2 FYNNEI. This CDR3 is built from 14 residues. The junction had 6 bases not matched to a gene; V was cut back by 7 bases and J by 3 bases. The CDR3 bases are TGTGCCAGCACGAGCGGGACAGGGGTCTACGAGCAGTACTTC. Protein sequence: CASTSGTGVYEQYF.

The chain employs TRBV19 and TRBJ2-1; 11 positions match TRBD2. The CDR3 runs to 15 residues. After removal of 3 bases from V and 8 bases from J, the junction contained 6 bases not matched to a gene. Germline loops: CDR1 LNHDA, CDR2 SQIVND (reference sequence). CDR3 DNA: TGTGCCAGTAGTATCTGGGTTAGCGGGAGGGATGAGCAGTTCTTC. Translation: CASSIWVSGRDEQFF.

This clone was recorded a few times. The genes are TRBV2 and TRBJ2-4; 8 bases match TRBD1. There are 14 residues in the CDR3. The J segment lost 5 bases and the V segment lost 7 bases, leaving 7 bases of the junction unmatched. The germline gives CDR1 SNHLY, CDR2 FYNNEI. CDR3 sequence reads: CASNPDRAQNIQYF. In DNA form, the CDR3 reads TGTGCCAGCAATCCGGACAGGGCTCAAAACATTCAGTACTTC. The full variable domain, its missing parts supplied by reference TRBV2 and TRBJ2-4, is EPEVTQTPSHQVTQMGQEVILRCVPISNHLYFYWYRQILGQKVEFLVSFYNNEISEKSEIFDDQFSVERPDGSNFTLKIRSTKLEDSAMYFCASNPDRAQNIQYFGAGTRLSVL.

Regarding this clone: In the same sample, other DNA sequences code for this CDR3. The rearrangement uses TRBV30 and TRBJ1-6, with 7 bases identical to TRBD1. The CDR3 loop spans 13 amino acids. Unmatched junction bases numbered 4, after V lost 1 base and J lost 10 bases. CDR1 is GTSNPN, CDR2 SVGIG, per germline (reference sequence). In DNA form, the CDR3 reads TGTGCCTGGAGTGGGACAGGAGGCTCACCCCTCCACTTT. Translated, it gives CAWSGTGGSPLHF.

A word on this clone: The sample contains more than one DNA sequence encoding this CDR3. V is TRBV9 and J is TRBJ2-1; 14 nucleotides agree with TRBD2. The V and J ends lost 5 bases and 6 bases, in that order; junction bases with no gene match: 7. The CDR3 spans 16 residues. Germline lookup yields CDR1 SGDLS and CDR2 YYNGEE. CDR3 sequence: CASSVPTSGGANEQFF. The CDR3 region has the DNA TGTGCCAGCAGTGTACCGACTAGCGGGGGGGCCAATGAGCAGTTCTTC.

Notes on this clone: Mismatch with germline at one junction end may stem from a read error. The chain links TRBV7-7 to TRBJ2-7, with 7 nucleotides matching TRBD1. CDR1 SSHAT and CDR2 FNYEAQ come from the germline V gene (reference sequence). The CDR3 covers 13 residues. The DNA of the CDR3 is TGTGCTAGCAGCTCCGGGACAGTACACGAGCAGTACTTC. Its protein product is CASSSGTVHEQYF.

The V and J genes are TRBV27 and TRBJ2-7; no clear D gene. The CDR3 length is 14 residues. The V end lost 5 bases, the J end lost 2 bases, and 13 bases lay between the germline ends. Per the germline V gene, CDR1 is MNHEY and CDR2 is SMNVEV (reference sequence). CDR3 in DNA: TGTGCCAGCAGTCCCACGTCCCCACCCTACGAGCAGTACTTC. Translation gives CASSPTSPPYEQYF.

This chain joins TRBV10-3 and TRBJ1-5, with 10 bases identical to TRBD1. Per the germline V gene, CDR1 is ENHRY and CDR2 is SYGVKD. With V trimmed by 6 bases and J by 6 bases, 8 bases remained unmatched. This CDR3 has 15 amino acids. CDR3 nucleotide sequence: TGTGCCATCAGCCCCGACAGGGGGCGCGGTCAGCCCCAGCATTTT. This gives the protein CAISPDRGRGQPQHF.

The V and J genes are TRBV6-1 and TRBJ2-7; D is unresolved. CDR3 size: 13 residues. Germline lookup yields CDR1 MNHNS and CDR2 SASEGT. The V end was cut by 4 bases, the J end by 5 bases, with 12 bases between. DNA for the CDR3: TGTGCCAGCAGTGTCCAGAGGCAGAACGAGCAGTACTTC. This codes for CASSVQRQNEQYF.

Comments on this clone: Within the sample, other DNA sequences also encode this same CDR3. The J gene is TRBJ1-1, the V gene TRBV9; D gene uncertain. Trimming removed 0 bases at V and 1 base at J, with 4 bases between. Looked up from germline, CDR1 is SGDLS and CDR2 is YYNGEE. CDR3 length: 13 residues. CDR3 loop: CASSVARNTEAFF. CDR3 bases: TGTGCCAGCAGCGTAGCTCGGAACACTGAAGCTTTCTTT. Looking up the rest from reference TRBV9 and TRBJ1-1 gives the full variable domain: DSGVTQTPKHLITATGQRVTLRCSPRSGDLSVYWYQQSLDQGLQFLIQYYNGEERAKGNILERFSAQQFPDLHSELNLSSLELGDSALYFCASSVARNTEAFFGQGTRLTVV.

The chain uses TRBV11-3 and TRBJ2-2; 8 nucleotides line up with TRBD1. The CDR3 has 14 amino acids. Germline V gene data show CDR1 as SGHNT and CDR2 as YENEEA. Trimming removed 5 bases from V and 4 bases from J; junction bases left unmatched: 3. CDR3 nucleotide sequence: TGTGCCAGCAGCCCAGGGGGCCTCACCGGGGAGCTGTTTTTT. It translates to CASSPGGLTGELFF.

V usage is TRBV12-5 and J usage is TRBJ2-7; 8 nucleotides line up with TRBD1. The CDR3 runs 15 residues. The trim removed 5 bases at V and 2 bases at J, leaving 8 bases unmatched. Per germline, CDR1 LGHNT and CDR2 FRNRAP. In nucleotides, the CDR3 is TGTGCTAGTGGTCCGGGCGGGACAGGCCCCTACGAGCAGTACTTC. Translating it yields CASGPGGTGPYEQYF.

The chain couples TRBV28 to TRBJ1-6; D is uncertain. Germline V gene data show CDR1 as MDHEN and CDR2 as SYDVKM. The V end lost 3 bases, the J end lost 9 bases, and 6 bases lay between the germline ends. The CDR3 has 12 amino acids. The CDR3 DNA is TGTGCCAGCAGTTTCCAGAGTTCACCCCTCCACTTT. This encodes CASSFQSSPLHF.

The chain employs TRBV6-1 and TRBJ1-5; D is perhaps TRBD1 (5 bases). Trimming left V 4 bases short and J 2 bases short, with 15 bases between. CDR1 is MNHNS, CDR2 SASEGT, per germline. The CDR3 covers 16 residues. In DNA, the CDR3 is TGTGCCAGCAGTGCGACCGGGACCCGAGGCAATCAGCCCCAGCATTTT. This translates into CASSATGTRGNQPQHF.

The chain recombines TRBV30 with TRBJ2-1; 7 positions agree with TRBD2. The V gene's germline CDR1 is GTSNPN and CDR2 SVGIG (reference sequence). The CDR3 covers 15 residues. After removal of 2 bases from V and 5 bases from J, the junction contained 9 bases not matched to a gene. This CDR3 is CAWSMTGGKNNEQFF. The CDR3, as DNA: TGTGCCTGGAGTATGACGGGGGGTAAGAACAATGAGCAGTTCTTC.

The rearrangement links TRBV10-1 to TRBJ1-1, with D perhaps TRBD1 (5 bases). CDR1 and CDR2 (germline): WNHNN, SYGVQD (reference sequence). The CDR3 sequence is 13 residues long. V gave up 6 bases and J gave up 1 base, with 9 bases separating them. The CDR3 region is CASREGTNTEAFF. The CDR3 bases are TGCGCCAGCAGGGAGGGGACGAACACTGAAGCTTTCTTT.

The rearrangement links TRBV6-5 to TRBJ2-7, with TRBD1 identical over 10 bases. Per the germline V gene, CDR1 is MNHEY and CDR2 is SVGAGI. Trimming cost V 0 bases and J 6 bases; bases outside gene matches: 5. The CDR3 spans 15 residues. The CDR3 reads CASSYSDRGLSEQYF. The CDR3 nucleotides are TGTGCCAGCAGTTACTCAGACAGGGGGCTTAGCGAGCAGTACTTC.